This T cell receptor (beta chain) emerged from a study of T cells in Graves' hyperthyroidism and ophthalmopathy. RNA transcripts provided the source from which TCR beta CDR3 regions were amplified. First-round RT-PCR of the TCR CDR3 relied on the HTBI primer set. TCRdb processed the multiplex PCR reads anew with MiXCR; each CDR3 protein has one entry. There are about 290,000 distinct CDR3 sequences in the sample; roughly a fifth occur only once, and 35% to 40% lies in the top ten. Clinical symptoms, serum thyroxine, TRAb, thyroid ultrasound and orbital computed tomography established diagnosis. The PBMCs were taken from under 12 ml of fresh peripheral blood. This clonotype was seen many times. Its antigen is currently unknown. General observations from the study: Ophthalmopathy could be told apart from stable hyperthyroidism with a 13 V-J model. Ophthalmopathy, as predicted by the model, came a median 6.5 months after the prediction.

This receptor was obtained from a man aged 50-59 years with Graves' ophthalmopathy. Sequenced input: blood.

The CDR3 DNA sequence: TGTGCCAGCAGCTTGGGACAGGGGATGAAAAATGAAAAACTGTTTTTT. This codes for CASSLGQGMKNEKLFF. The chain is built from TRBV7-8 and TRBJ1-4; 10 bases match TRBD1. Germline-derived CDR1 and CDR2 are SGHVS and FQNEAQ. J gave up 5 bases and V 3 bases, and 6 bases lay outside the gene matches. CDR3 size: 16 residues.